Shown below are 25 T cell receptor beta chains from a single sample sequenced in a study of T cell responses to AZD1222 COVID-19 vaccine. Produced via immunoSEQ multiplex PCR; TCRdb's table is partial and in-frame only. The repertoire consists of some 130,000 clones, with 85% to 90% occurring once and the leading ten covering more than 20%. Material: peripheral blood, obtained on day 0 of AZD1222 vaccination. Every receptor here comes from an adult in good health.

The chain employs TRBV6-2 or TRBV6-3 and TRBJ2-7; 11 bases align to TRBD2. The J segment lost 6 bases and the V segment lost 5 bases, leaving 9 bases of the junction unmatched. The CDR3 covers 15 residues. Per the germline V gene, CDR1 is MNHEY and CDR2 is SVGEGT. CDR3 DNA sequence: TGTGCCAGCAGTACAGCCTTCGGACTAGCGGGCGAGCAGTACTTC. Amino acid sequence: CASSTAFGLAGEQYF.

The chain has TRBV5-1 and TRBJ1-2; TRBD1 aligns across 9 bases. Germline lookup yields CDR1 SGHRS and CDR2 YFSETQ. V gave up 0 bases and J gave up 6 bases; unmatched junction bases: 6. This CDR3 has 15 amino acids. The CDR3 here is CASSLAPGTGNGYTF. The CDR3 bases are TGCGCCAGCAGCTTGGCCCCCGGGACAGGGAATGGCTACACCTTC.

This chain uses TRBV7-8 with TRBJ1-4; D ambiguous. The germline V gene has CDR1 SGHVS and CDR2 FQNEAQ. V dropped 6 bases and J dropped 6 bases, with 11 bases sitting between them. The CDR3 sequence is 13 residues long. The CDR3 loop is CASSIGGYEKLFF. The CDR3 DNA reads as TGTGCCAGCAGTATCGGAGGTTATGAAAAACTGTTTTTT. Full variable domain (rest looked up from reference TRBV7-8 and TRBJ1-4): GAGVSQSPRYKVAKRGQDVALRCDPISGHVSLFWYQQALGQGPEFLTYFQNEAQLDKSGLPSDRFFAERPEGSVSTLKIQRTQQEDSAVYLCASSIGGYEKLFFGSGTQLSVL.

A few counts support this clone. The chain employs TRBV30 and TRBJ2-5, with D unclear. Germline CDR1 and CDR2: GTSNPN and SVGIG (reference sequence). V was pared by 5 bases and J by 6 bases, with 13 bases between. CDR3 length: 12 amino acids. The CDR3 region is CAWSGRIKTQYF. Written as DNA, the CDR3 is TGTGCCTGGTCAGGAAGGATAAAGACCCAGTACTTC.

This clone showed up just a few times. The gene calls are TRBV12-3 or TRBV12-4 and TRBJ1-2; perhaps TRBD1 as D (5 bases). The CDR3 has 11 amino acids. V lost 3 bases and J lost 10, with 9 bases in between. CDR3 nucleotide sequence: TGTGCCAGCAGTTTTGGACAACACTACACCTTC. This translates into CASSFGQHYTF.

Turning to this clone: The sample contains more than one DNA sequence encoding this CDR3. The chain is built from TRBV5-6 and TRBJ2-7; possible D gene TRBD1, 6 bases. Germline V CDR1 and CDR2: SGHDT, YYEEEE. The V and J ends lost 4 bases and 0 bases respectively, with 11 bases between them. The CDR3 covers 14 residues. The CDR3 coding sequence is TGTGCCAGCAGCCCACCGACAGGCTCCTACGAGCAGTACTTC. Translating gives CASSPPTGSYEQYF.

The chain joins TRBV27 to TRBJ1-5; TRBD1 might be the D (6 bases). V was shortened by 0 bases and J by 9 bases, with 15 bases between the two germline ends. The CDR3 runs 15 residues. CDR1 is MNHEY, CDR2 SMNVEV, per germline (reference sequence). The CDR3 region is CASSLSGEGEVPQHF. DNA for the CDR3: TGTGCCAGCAGTTTATCAGGGGAGGGGGAGGTGCCCCAGCATTTT.

The chain has TRBV15 and TRBJ1-6, with D maybe TRBD1 (5 bases). This CDR3 comprises 14 residues. The V gene lost 3 bases and the J gene lost 7 bases, with 10 bases spanning the gap. Germline V CDR1 and CDR2: LNHNV, YYDKDF (reference sequence). The CDR3, as DNA: TGTGCCACCAGCAGCGGGGGGTTAAATTCACCCCTCCACTTT. It yields the protein CATSSGGLNSPLHF.

This sequence joins TRBV3-1 (or the pseudogene TRBV3-2) and TRBJ2-5, with unresolved D. There are 14 residues in the CDR3. V lost 2 bases and J 2 bases, leaving 9 bases between the germline ends. Per germline, CDR1 LGHDT and CDR2 YNNKEL (reference sequence). The CDR3 DNA is TGTGCCAGCAGCCAACTCCAGATACAAGAGACCCAGTACTTC. This encodes CASSQLQIQETQYF.

This clone was observed a handful of times. This sequence joins TRBV6-5 and TRBJ2-7, with D maybe TRBD2 (5 bases). V was cut by 2 bases and J by 1 base, with 9 bases left in between. This CDR3 contains 14 residues. Germline-derived CDR1 and CDR2 are MNHEY and SVGAGI. Here the CDR3 reads CASSYGPGSYEQYF. The CDR3 DNA reads as TGTGCCAGCAGTTACGGCCCGGGATCCTACGAGCAGTACTTC.

The rearrangement joins TRBV5-1 to TRBJ2-3, with D perhaps being TRBD1 or TRBD2 (6 bases each). This CDR3 is 17 amino acids long. CDR1 is SGHRS, CDR2 YFSETQ, per germline. Deletions cut 1 base from V and 0 bases from J, with 15 bases between. The CDR3 spells CASSLKPGATSTDTQYF. The DNA for the CDR3 is TGCGCCAGCAGCTTGAAACCGGGGGCGACTAGCACAGATACGCAGTATTTT.

CDR3 in amino acids: CASSPQAGGYNEQFF. As DNA, the CDR3 is TGTGCCAGCAGCCCACAAGCGGGGGGGTACAATGAGCAGTTCTTC. This chain connects TRBV7-2 to TRBJ2-1, with TRBD2 identical over 10 bases. Germline V lookup: CDR1 SGHTA, CDR2 FQGNSA. The trim removed 5 bases at V and 4 bases at J, leaving 5 bases unmatched. The CDR3 is 15 residues long. The variable domain in full, with the rest retrieved from reference TRBV7-2 and TRBJ2-1, is GAGVSQSPSNKVTEKGKDVELRCDPISGHTALYWYRQSLGQGLEFLIYFQGNSAPDKSGLPSDRFSAERTGGSVSTLTIQRTQQEDSAVYLCASSPQAGGYNEQFFGPGTRLTVL.

The J gene is TRBJ1-2, the V gene TRBV27; weak D call: TRBD1 (6 bases). Germline-derived CDR1 and CDR2 are MNHEY and SMNVEV (reference sequence). This CDR3 has 15 residues. V gave up 6 bases and J gave up 4 bases, with 18 bases separating them. The CDR3 is CASRLQGWGAYGYTF. The CDR3 nucleotides are TGTGCCAGCAGGCTACAGGGCTGGGGTGCCTATGGCTACACCTTC.

V usage is TRBV7-9 and J usage is TRBJ1-2, with 7 bases identical to TRBD1. The ends lost 3 bases at V and 7 bases at J; junction bases unmatched: 8. The germline gives CDR1 SEHNR, CDR2 FQNEAQ (reference sequence). The CDR3 spans 14 residues. The chain's CDR3 is CASSFGQAPSGYTF. CDR3 DNA sequence: TGTGCCAGCAGCTTTGGACAGGCACCAAGTGGCTACACCTTC. Based on the CDR3 plus reference TRBV7-9 and TRBJ1-2, the full variable domain is DTGVSQNPRHKITKRGQNVTFRCDPISEHNRLYWYRQTLGQGPEFLTYFQNEAQLEKSRLLSDRFSAERPKGSFSTLEIQRTEQGDSAMYLCASSFGQAPSGYTFGSGTRLTVV.

V is TRBV6-5 and J is TRBJ1-5; D possibly corresponds to TRBD1 (6 bases). The CDR3 sequence is 14 residues long. Germline CDR1 MNHEY, CDR2 SVGAGI. V lost 5 bases and J lost 6, with 14 bases in between. In nucleotides, the CDR3 is TGTGCCAGCAGTCCCGACAGGCTCCTTCAGCCCCAGCATTTT. Protein sequence: CASSPDRLLQPQHF.

The V call is TRBV28, the J call TRBJ1-2, with 8 nucleotides matching TRBD1. CDR3 length: 14 amino acids. CDR1 is MDHEN and CDR2 is SYDVKM in the germline V gene. The J segment lost 4 bases and the V segment lost 5 bases, leaving 6 bases of the junction unmatched. For the CDR3, the DNA is TGTGCCAGCAGTCCGCGACAGGGGATCTATGGCTACACCTTC. Its protein is CASSPRQGIYGYTF.

V gene TRBV28 combines with J gene TRBJ2-7; D uncertain. CDR1 MDHEN and CDR2 SYDVKM come from the germline V gene. CDR3 length: 11 amino acids. V shed 5 bases and J shed 6 bases, with 8 bases lying between them. The CDR3 region is CASSEFSEQYF. The CDR3 DNA reads as TGTGCCAGCAGTGAGTTCTCCGAGCAGTACTTC. Drawing the rest from reference TRBV28 and TRBJ2-7, the complete variable domain is DVKVTQSSRYLVKRTGEKVFLECVQDMDHENMFWYRQDPGLGLRLIYFSYDVKMKEKGDIPEGYSVSREKKERFSLILESASTNQTSMYLCASSEFSEQYFGPGTRLTVT.

This sequence joins TRBV6-5 and TRBJ1-2, with 12 bases matching TRBD1. This CDR3 region has 14 residues. V shed 6 bases and J 4 bases; nucleotides not matched to a gene: 3. Germline values: CDR1 MNHEY, CDR2 SVGAGI. The CDR3 sequence is CASRGTGGVYGYTF. Written as DNA, the CDR3 is TGTGCCAGCAGGGGGACAGGGGGCGTCTATGGCTACACCTTC.

The chain uses TRBV5-1 and TRBJ1-1; tentatively, D is TRBD1 (6 bases). The CDR3 loop spans 15 amino acids. Germline lookup yields CDR1 SGHRS and CDR2 YFSETQ. V lost 6 bases to trimming and J lost 1 base, with 16 bases between them. In DNA form, the CDR3 reads TGCGCCAGCACCGTGAGAGTGGGACAGAACACTGAAGCTTTCTTT. Translated: CASTVRVGQNTEAFF.

The CDR3 nucleotides are TGCGCCAGCAGCCAGAGCAGGGAAGGGCGGCCCCAGCATTTT. Translated: CASSQSREGRPQHF. The V and J genes are TRBV4-3 and TRBJ1-5; maybe TRBD1 (5 bases). V lost 3 bases, J lost 9 bases, and 15 bases lay in between. Germline V gene data show CDR1 as LGHNA and CDR2 as YSLEER. The CDR3 has 14 amino acids.

The CDR3 sequence: CSVVGDHETQYF. The CDR3 DNA reads as TGCAGCGTTGTAGGGGATCACGAGACCCAGTACTTC. The chain links TRBV29-1 to TRBJ2-5; D is possibly TRBD1 (5 bases). Germline V lookup: CDR1 SQVTM, CDR2 ANQGSEA. The CDR3 is 12 residues long. Trimming took 4 bases from V and 5 from J, leaving 11 bases between them.

The V gene is TRBV5-1, the J gene TRBJ1-2; D is unclear. Looked up from germline, CDR1 is SGHRS and CDR2 is YFSETQ. There are 14 residues in the CDR3. V lost 1 base and J lost 4, with 11 bases in between. CDR3 sequence reads: CASSLTGVPYGYTF. The CDR3 DNA reads TGCGCCAGCAGCTTGACCGGGGTACCCTATGGCTACACCTTC.

This clone was detected only once. The chain couples TRBV15 to TRBJ2-3; possible D gene TRBD2, 6 bases. Trimming stripped 1 base from V and 6 bases from J, with 14 bases between. Per the germline V gene, CDR1 is LNHNV and CDR2 is YYDKDF (reference sequence). This CDR3 spans 15 amino acids. Here the CDR3 DNA reads TGTGCCACCAGCAGAGGGGGGAGGAGGTCCGATACGCAGTATTTT. Amino acid sequence: CATSRGGRRSDTQYF.

Comments on this clone: This may arise from a read error, as a much more abundant clone is one base away. Other nucleotide sequences from this sample produce the same CDR3. The chain carries TRBV12-3 or TRBV12-4 and TRBJ2-7; the D is unclear. V was shortened by 3 bases and J by 3 bases, with 3 bases between the two germline ends. The CDR3 runs 11 residues. The DNA for the CDR3 is TGTGCCAGCAGTTTTGGCTACGAGCAGTACTTC. It specifies CASSFGYEQYF.

The table lists this clone with a count of one. The rearrangement uses TRBV5-1 and TRBJ1-2; D gene uncertain. The CDR3 consists of 15 residues. Germline V gene lookup returns CDR1 SGHRS and CDR2 YFSETQ. Trimming cost V 0 bases and J 6 bases, with 15 bases left between them. CDR3 DNA: TGCGCCAGCAGCTTGGAGGGTACAGAGACTAATGGCTACACCTTC. Translation: CASSLEGTETNGYTF.